This TCR beta chain was observed in a study of blood T cells in healthy people across ages. Looked up from germline, CDR1 is MDHEN and CDR2 is SYDVKM. This CDR3 contains 14 residues. V was trimmed by 5 bases and J by 6 bases, leaving 14 bases between them. For the second PCR, which ran for roughly 7 to 11 cycles, a sample-barcoded 5' primer and a J-beta primer mix were used. TCRdb redid the calling of the 5' RACE reads with MiXCR, one entry per CDR3 protein. The data contain roughly 800,000 distinct CDR3 sequences, roughly 25% of them seen just once; the ten biggest clones take up under 3%. General study results and limits: Fewer expanded clones and more diversity marked long-lived versus aged donors.

Samples each yielded at least 5.5 micrograms of total RNA. In this sample, this clonotype turned up a few times. As yet, its antigen is unknown. The sample was also reused in another study, on T cells of mothers and their children. That work adds: No clones detected were persistent microchimeric T cell clones.

The chain combines TRBV28 with TRBJ2-4; no firm D call. This TCR derives from a boy younger than 18 in good health. Sample: blood. DNA for the CDR3: TGTGCCAGCAGTACCACCTCGGGTGTAAACATTCAGTACTTC. Translation gives CASSTTSGVNIQYF.